The 23 T cell receptor beta chains below were found in one sample sequenced in a study of blood T cells in healthy people across ages. The authors ran a second PCR of 7 to 11 cycles using a sample-barcoded 5' primer and a J-beta primer mix. TCRdb analysed the 5' RACE reads with MiXCR anew, one entry per CDR3 protein. The repertoire has approximately 810,000 distinct CDR3 sequences, 25% to 35% of them found once; the top ten carry approximately 15%. The sequenced sample consisted of blood. Receptor source: a woman over 75 in good health.

The table lists this clonotype with a few counts. The genes are TRBV6-5 and TRBJ1-4; D is possibly TRBD1 (5 bases). Per germline, CDR1 MNHEY and CDR2 SVGAGI. V was trimmed by 5 bases and J by 6 bases, leaving 16 bases between them. The CDR3 runs to 15 residues. CDR3 loop: CASSAVGAGDEKLFF. The CDR3 nucleotides read TGTGCCAGCAGTGCCGTAGGGGCGGGGGATGAAAAACTGTTTTTT.

The chain links TRBV19 to TRBJ2-3; unclear D gene. The V and J ends lost 3 bases and 10 bases respectively, with 8 bases between them. The CDR3 has 11 amino acids. Germline V lookup: CDR1 LNHDA, CDR2 SQIVND (reference sequence). The CDR3 region is CASSMSTAQYF. CDR3 coding DNA: TGTGCCAGTAGTATGTCGACCGCGCAGTATTTT.

This clonotype was seen a few times. The CDR3 loop reads CSARRGRAFDSPLHF. For the CDR3, the DNA is TGCAGTGCTAGAAGGGGCCGGGCCTTTGATTCACCCCTCCACTTT. V gene TRBV20-1 combines with J gene TRBJ1-6, with D possibly TRBD1 on 5 matching bases. CDR3 length: 15 residues. Germline values: CDR1 DFQATT, CDR2 SNEGSKA (reference sequence). V was clipped by 2 bases and J by 8 bases, with 16 bases between them.

The CDR3 nucleotides read TGTGCCTGGAGTGTCCAGGTAGCGGCACACTACGAGCAGTACTTC. Translation: CAWSVQVAAHYEQYF. The chain combines TRBV30 with TRBJ2-7, with D maybe TRBD2 (6 bases). Germline-derived CDR1 and CDR2 are GTSNPN and SVGIG (reference sequence). V lost 0 bases and J 3 bases, leaving 15 bases between the germline ends. This CDR3 is 15 amino acids long.

This clonotype was seen more than once but under ten times. A much larger clone lies one base from this, so it may be a read error. V and J are TRBV6-2 or TRBV6-3 and TRBJ2-7; TRBD1 might be the D (6 bases). V gave up 6 bases and J gave up 7 bases, with 19 bases separating them. The CDR3 has 14 residues. Germline CDR1 and CDR2: MNHEY and SVGEGT. The CDR3 coding sequence is TGTGCCAGCAGACATGACAGGATCGGAAATGAGCAGTACTTC. It translates to CASRHDRIGNEQYF.

There are many counts of this clonotype. V usage is TRBV12-3 or TRBV12-4 and J usage is TRBJ1-2; no definite D call. The V end was cut by 2 bases, the J end by 7 bases, with 17 bases between. The CDR3 contains 15 residues. CDR3 loop: CASSLLHQSLGGYTF. CDR3 DNA sequence: TGTGCCAGCAGTTTACTGCATCAAAGCCTGGGTGGCTACACCTTC.

Ten or more counts support this clonotype. J is TRBJ2-3 and V is TRBV5-1, with D unclear. Looked up from germline, CDR1 is SGHRS and CDR2 is YFSETQ. Between the trimmed V and J ends, which lost 3 bases and 0 bases, there was a span of 5 bases. There are 13 residues in the CDR3. CDR3 DNA: TGCGCCAGCAGCTGGGCGAGCACAGATACGCAGTATTTT. This sequence encodes CASSWASTDTQYF. Using reference TRBV5-1 and TRBJ2-3 for the parts outside the CDR3, the full variable domain is KAGVTQTPRYLIKTRGQQVTLSCSPISGHRSVSWYQQTPGQGLQFLFEYFSETQRNKGNFPGRFSGRQFSNSRSEMNVSTLELGDSALYLCASSWASTDTQYFGPGTRLTVL.

J is TRBJ1-2 and V is TRBV7-2; D is possibly TRBD1 (6 bases). Germline values: CDR1 SGHTA, CDR2 FQGNSA. Trimming took off 3 bases at V and 8 bases at J, with 16 bases between the two ends. The CDR3 spans 14 residues. The CDR3 protein is CASSLQAVGGGYTF. For the CDR3, the DNA is TGTGCCAGCAGCTTGCAAGCGGTAGGGGGAGGCTACACCTTC.

This clonotype was recorded many times. V is TRBV4-3 and J is TRBJ2-7; TRBD2 might be the D (6 bases). V lost 5 bases and J 7 bases, leaving 21 bases between the germline ends. There are 15 residues in the CDR3. CDR1 is LGHNA, CDR2 YSLEER, per germline. DNA for the CDR3: TGCGCCAGCAGCAGTCAGGCTAGCGTCCCGTCGGAGCAGTACTTC. This encodes CASSSQASVPSEQYF.

DNA for the CDR3: TGCAGTGCTAGAGATGGTCTAGCGGGAGTTGAGCAGTTCTTC. Its translation is CSARDGLAGVEQFF. V is TRBV20-1 and J is TRBJ2-1, with 10 positions matching TRBD2. The CDR3 is 14 residues long. Trimming at V came to 0 bases and at J to 9 bases, leaving 5 bases not matched to a gene. Germline V gives CDR1 DFQATT, CDR2 SNEGSKA (reference sequence).

The table lists this clonotype with a count of one. The junction and the germline gene differ at one end; a read error may be behind it. The genes are TRBV14 and TRBJ1-2; D is undetermined. CDR3 length: 13 amino acids. Germline V gene data show CDR1 as SGHDN and CDR2 as FVKESK. This CDR3 reads CASGHMPNYGYTF. The CDR3 DNA reads TGTGCCAGCGGCCATATGCCTAACTATGGCTACACCTTC.

The chain carries TRBV7-9 and TRBJ1-4, with TRBD1 matching 10 bases. The germline V gene encodes CDR1 SEHNR and CDR2 FQNEAQ (reference sequence). The CDR3 consists of 15 residues. V trimming: 3 bases; J trimming: 5 bases; junction bases outside the gene matches: 3. Here the CDR3 reads CASSLDRGKNEKLFF. In nucleotides, the CDR3 is TGTGCCAGCAGCTTGGACAGGGGGAAAAATGAAAAACTGTTTTTT. Full variable domain (missing parts from reference TRBV7-9 and TRBJ1-4): DTGVSQNPRHKITKRGQNVTFRCDPISEHNRLYWYRQTLGQGPEFLTYFQNEAQLEKSRLLSDRFSAERPKGSFSTLEIQRTEQGDSAMYLCASSLDRGKNEKLFFGSGTQLSVL.

This clonotype was observed many times. V usage is TRBV20-1 and J usage is TRBJ2-3, with D perhaps assigned TRBD1 or TRBD2 (5 bases each). Trimming left V 5 bases short and J 0 bases short, with 12 bases between. CDR3 length equals 14 residues. Germline V gives CDR1 DFQATT, CDR2 SNEGSKA (reference sequence). CDR3 DNA sequence: TGCAGTGCTGCACTCGGGGCAAGCACAGATACGCAGTATTTT. Amino acids: CSAALGASTDTQYF.

This clonotype was picked up one time. The chain is built from TRBV7-2 and TRBJ1-4, with 8 bases lining up with TRBD1. CDR1 and CDR2 from the germline V gene are SGHTA and FQGNSA. The CDR3 spans 15 residues. J lost 8 bases, V lost 5 bases, and 10 bases had no gene match. The chain's CDR3 is CASSTRQGLQEKLFF. The CDR3 nucleotides read TGTGCCAGCAGCACAAGACAGGGGTTACAGGAAAAACTGTTTTTT. Full variable domain (missing parts from reference TRBV7-2 and TRBJ1-4): GAGVSQSPSNKVTEKGKDVELRCDPISGHTALYWYRQSLGQGLEFLIYFQGNSAPDKSGLPSDRFSAERTGGSVSTLTIQRTQQEDSAVYLCASSTRQGLQEKLFFGSGTQLSVL.

The J gene is TRBJ2-1, the V gene TRBV9; D gene unclear. V lost 2 bases, J lost 5 bases, and 8 bases lay in between. The CDR3 sequence is 13 residues long. Per the germline V gene, CDR1 is SGDLS and CDR2 is YYNGEE. CDR3 loop: CASSVGPNNEQFF. The CDR3 bases are TGTGCCAGCAGCGTGGGTCCCAACAATGAGCAGTTCTTC.

This clonotype came up many times. The chain couples TRBV7-2 to TRBJ1-6; D is uncertain. Trimming stripped 5 bases from V and 7 bases from J, with 9 bases between. Per germline, CDR1 SGHTA and CDR2 FQGNSA. The CDR3 has 13 residues. In nucleotides, the CDR3 is TGTGCCAGCAGCCCCGGACGGAATTCACCCCTCCACTTT. Translating gives CASSPGRNSPLHF.

There are many counts of this clonotype. This chain connects TRBV28 to TRBJ2-4; either TRBD1 or TRBD2 may fit D (6 bases each). The CDR3 contains 15 residues. Germline V CDR1 and CDR2: MDHEN, SYDVKM. Trimming shortened V by 3 bases and J by 0 bases, and 9 bases separated the two germline ends. CDR3 loop: CASSFRGLAKNIQYF. CDR3 nucleotides: TGTGCCAGCAGTTTCAGGGGACTAGCCAAAAACATTCAGTACTTC.

This clonotype was seen ten or more times. This sequence joins TRBV11-2 and TRBJ2-5; D assignment may be TRBD1 or TRBD2 (7 bases each). Germline values: CDR1 SGHAT, CDR2 FQNNGV. The germline V and J ends were trimmed by 0 bases and 11 bases, with 19 bases remaining between them. This CDR3 has 15 residues. CDR3 sequence reads: CASSLDPATGREQYF. CDR3 in DNA: TGTGCCAGCAGCTTAGATCCAGCGACAGGGCGGGAGCAGTACTTC.

This clonotype was detected many times. J is TRBJ1-2 and V is TRBV18; D not certain. This CDR3 has 14 residues. The germline CDR1 and CDR2 sequences are KGHSH and LQKENI. With 3 bases removed from V and 0 bases from J, the gap between germline ends came to 8 bases. The CDR3 coding sequence is TGTGCCAGCTCACCGCCCAAAGCTAACTATGGCTACACCTTC. It yields the protein CASSPPKANYGYTF.

The rearrangement joins TRBV5-4 to TRBJ2-4; D is perhaps TRBD1 or TRBD2 (6 bases each). The end of the DNA fits TRBJ2-7 better, so the J call may be wrong. Germline CDR1 and CDR2: SGHNT and YYREEE (reference sequence). The CDR3 consists of 18 residues. The CDR3 DNA sequence: TGTGCCAGCAGCTTGGATTTGGGTGGAGGGGGATCCCTAGACGAGCAGTACTTC. Translation: CASSLDLGGGGSLDEQYF.

This clonotype was seen a handful of times. This chain uses TRBV7-8 with TRBJ1-1, with D possibly being TRBD1 (5 bases). The V gene lost 7 bases and the J gene lost 0 bases, with 21 bases spanning the gap. This CDR3 has 17 residues. Germline values: CDR1 SGHVS, CDR2 FQNEAQ. CDR3 bases: TGTGCCAGCACCTCTCGTCGCCAGGGACCTATGAACACTGAAGCTTTCTTT. Its translation is CASTSRRQGPMNTEAFF.

About this clonotype: Mismatch with germline at one junction end may stem from a read error. The chain has TRBV7-7 and TRBJ2-5; TRBD1 might be the D (5 bases). The CDR3 spans 14 residues. Germline CDR1 SSHAT, CDR2 FNYEAQ (reference sequence). CDR3 amino acids: CASSPTVQRETQYF. CDR3 sequence (DNA): TGTGCTAGCAGCCCGACAGTCCAAAGGGAGACCCAGTACTTC.

The sample holds many counts of this clonotype. J is TRBJ1-1 and V is TRBV20-1; D is uncertain. V lost 6 bases to trimming and J lost 0 bases, with 11 bases between them. CDR3 size: 13 residues. Germline CDR1 reads DFQATT; CDR2 reads SNEGSKA (reference sequence). The CDR3 coding sequence is TGCAGTGCGACGACGGACCTGAACACTGAAGCTTTCTTT. Translated, it gives CSATTDLNTEAFF.